The subject of this entry is one T cell receptor beta chain. Its antigen is not identified. The V gene lost 4 bases and the J gene lost 0 bases, with 11 bases spanning the gap. CDR1 is SQVTM, CDR2 ANQGSEA, per germline. The CDR3 runs to 14 residues. Study outcomes and limitations: In terms of TCR gene usage, tumor memory CD4+ T cells clustered together with blood and lymph node memory CD4+ cells, as well as with lymph node naive CD4+ cells.

TCRdb used MiXCR to reprocess the 5' RACE reads, holding one entry per CDR3 protein. The table lists over 50,000 distinct CDR3 sequences, approximately 24% of them singletons. Sequencing was carried out using tumor-infiltrating naive CD4+ T cells sorted from the breast tumor. Subset here: naive CD4+ T cells, CD4+CD45RA+CD25-. The sequence derives from a female donor with breast cancer. V and J are TRBV29-1 and TRBJ2-3, with D hard to call. CDR3 loop: CSVALAASTDTQYF. In nucleotides, the CDR3 is TGCAGCGTTGCCCTGGCGGCTAGCACAGATACGCAGTATTTT.